This T cell receptor beta chain was found in a study of early T cells in non-severe SARS-CoV-2 infection. Across the study: The sequenced material was bulk RNA from unsorted whole blood, and its chains were unpaired.

As part of library construction, unique molecular identifiers were attached to individual cDNA molecules. TCRdb called the 5' RACE reads again in MiXCR, with one record for every CDR3 protein. The table records about 54,000 distinct CDR3 sequences, about 7.6% of them present only once. This clonotype was counted only a few times. The material was whole blood, obtained at baseline. The receptor was isolated from an adult who was a healthcare worker with PCR-confirmed SARS-CoV-2 infection or an uninfected control (not recorded which).

CDR3 DNA: TGTGCCAGCATCAGAGGGCAGGGTGATGCACCCCTCCACTTT. Amino acids: CASIRGQGDAPLHF. V gene TRBV28 combines with J gene TRBJ1-6; D is perhaps TRBD1 (5 bases). Trimming took off 7 bases at V and 11 bases at J, with 18 bases between the two ends. The V gene's germline CDR1 is MDHEN and CDR2 SYDVKM. The CDR3 spans 14 residues.